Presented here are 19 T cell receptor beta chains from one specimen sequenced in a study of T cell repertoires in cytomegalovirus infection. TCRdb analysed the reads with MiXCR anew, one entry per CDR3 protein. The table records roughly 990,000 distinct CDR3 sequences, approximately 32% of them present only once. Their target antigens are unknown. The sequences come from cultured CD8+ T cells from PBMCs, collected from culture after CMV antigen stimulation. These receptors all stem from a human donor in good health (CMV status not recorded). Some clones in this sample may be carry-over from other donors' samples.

The CDR3 spells CASSLSRYSNQPQHF. The CDR3 bases are TGTGCCAGCAGCTTGTCCAGATATAGCAATCAGCCCCAGCATTTT. This chain joins TRBV5-5 and TRBJ1-5, with D hard to call. CDR3 size: 15 residues. CDR1 SGHKS and CDR2 YYEKEE come from the germline V gene (reference sequence). Trimming took 1 base from V and 0 from J, leaving 8 bases between them.

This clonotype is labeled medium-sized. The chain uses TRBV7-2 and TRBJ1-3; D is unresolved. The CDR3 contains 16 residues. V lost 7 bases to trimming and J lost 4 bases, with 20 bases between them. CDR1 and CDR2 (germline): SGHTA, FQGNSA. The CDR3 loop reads CASTPDAFGTGNTIYF. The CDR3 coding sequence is TGTGCCAGCACCCCAGATGCATTCGGAACAGGAAACACCATATATTTT. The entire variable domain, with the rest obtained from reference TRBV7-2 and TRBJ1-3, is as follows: GAGVSQSPSNKVTEKGKDVELRCDPISGHTALYWYRQSLGQGLEFLIYFQGNSAPDKSGLPSDRFSAERTGGSVSTLTIQRTQQEDSAVYLCASTPDAFGTGNTIYFGEGSWLTVV.

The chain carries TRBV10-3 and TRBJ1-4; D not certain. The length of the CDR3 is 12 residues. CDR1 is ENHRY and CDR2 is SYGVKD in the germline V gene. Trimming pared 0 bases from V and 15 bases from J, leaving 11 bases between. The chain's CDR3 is CAISESGELLFF. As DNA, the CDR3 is TGTGCCATCAGTGAGTCAGGCGAATTGTTGTTTTTT.

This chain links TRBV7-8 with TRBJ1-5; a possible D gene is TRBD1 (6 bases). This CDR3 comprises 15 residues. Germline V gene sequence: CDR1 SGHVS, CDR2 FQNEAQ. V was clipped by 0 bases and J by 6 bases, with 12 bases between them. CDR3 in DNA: TGTGCCAGCAGCTTAGCGCGGGGGCCGGGTCAGCCCCAGCATTTT. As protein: CASSLARGPGQPQHF.

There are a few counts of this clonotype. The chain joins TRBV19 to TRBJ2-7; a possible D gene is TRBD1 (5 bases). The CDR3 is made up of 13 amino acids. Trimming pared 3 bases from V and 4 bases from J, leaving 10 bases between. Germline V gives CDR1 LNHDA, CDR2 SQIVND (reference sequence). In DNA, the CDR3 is TGTGCCAGTAGTATTCGCCCAGGGTACGAGCAGTACTTC. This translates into CASSIRPGYEQYF.

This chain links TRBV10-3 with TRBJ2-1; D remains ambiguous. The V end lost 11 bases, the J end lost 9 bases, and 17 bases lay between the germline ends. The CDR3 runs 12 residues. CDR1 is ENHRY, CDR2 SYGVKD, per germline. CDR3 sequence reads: CAVQGGLGEQFF. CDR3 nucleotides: TGTGCCGTGCAAGGCGGTTTAGGTGAGCAGTTCTTC.

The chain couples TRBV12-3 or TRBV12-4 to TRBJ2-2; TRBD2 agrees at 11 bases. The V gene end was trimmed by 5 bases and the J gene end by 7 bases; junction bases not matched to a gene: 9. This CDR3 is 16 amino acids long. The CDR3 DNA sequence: TGTGCCAGCAGTCCCTATAGCGGGGGGGCCTTCGGGGAGCTGTTTTTT. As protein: CASSPYSGGAFGELFF.

The CDR3 bases are TGTGCCAGCAGCTTAATGGGTGACATCTATAATTCACCCCTCCACTTT. Translated, it gives CASSLMGDIYNSPLHF. The chain employs TRBV7-2 and TRBJ1-6; D is ambiguous. The CDR3 runs 16 residues. CDR1 SGHTA and CDR2 FQGNSA come from the germline V gene. V shed 2 bases and J shed 3 bases, with 11 bases lying between them.

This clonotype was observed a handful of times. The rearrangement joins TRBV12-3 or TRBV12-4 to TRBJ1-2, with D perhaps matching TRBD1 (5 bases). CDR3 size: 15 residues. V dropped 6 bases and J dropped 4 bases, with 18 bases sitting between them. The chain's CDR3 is CASSLLNRIGYGYTF. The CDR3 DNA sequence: TGTGCCAGCAGCCTCCTCAACAGGATAGGCTATGGCTACACCTTC.

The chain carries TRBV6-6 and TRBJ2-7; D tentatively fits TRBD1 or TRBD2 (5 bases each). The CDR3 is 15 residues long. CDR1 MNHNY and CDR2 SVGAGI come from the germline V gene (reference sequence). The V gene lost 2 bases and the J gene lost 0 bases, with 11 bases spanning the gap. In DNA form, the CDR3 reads TGTGCCAGCAGTTACCTGGACGGGGCCTCCTACGAGCAGTACTTC. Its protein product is CASSYLDGASYEQYF.

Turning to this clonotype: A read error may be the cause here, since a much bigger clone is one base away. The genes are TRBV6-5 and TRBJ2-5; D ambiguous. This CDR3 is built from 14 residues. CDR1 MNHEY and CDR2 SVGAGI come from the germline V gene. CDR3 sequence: CANSYGPYQETQYF. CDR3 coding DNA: TGTGCCAACAGTTACGGACCGTACCAAGAGACCCAGTACTTC.

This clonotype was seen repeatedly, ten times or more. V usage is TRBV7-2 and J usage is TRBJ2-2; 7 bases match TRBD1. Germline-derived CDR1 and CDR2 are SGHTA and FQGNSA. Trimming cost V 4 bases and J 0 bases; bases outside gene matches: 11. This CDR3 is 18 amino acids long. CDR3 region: CASSSPSEGATNTGELFF. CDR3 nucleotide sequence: TGTGCCAGCAGCTCACCTAGTGAGGGGGCGACGAACACCGGGGAGCTGTTTTTT.

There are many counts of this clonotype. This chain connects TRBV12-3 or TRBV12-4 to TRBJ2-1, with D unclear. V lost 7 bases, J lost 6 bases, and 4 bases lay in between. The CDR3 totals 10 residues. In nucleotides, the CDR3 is TGTGCCAGCAAGTTCAATGAGCAGTTCTTC. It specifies CASKFNEQFF.

The CDR3 here is CASKPWWADNQPQHF. The CDR3 nucleotides read TGTGCCAGTAAACCCTGGTGGGCAGACAATCAGCCCCAGCATTTT. The chain carries TRBV19 and TRBJ1-5; D is uncertain. The CDR3 consists of 15 residues. V was pared by 7 bases and J by 3 bases, with 16 bases between. Per the germline V gene, CDR1 is LNHDA and CDR2 is SQIVND (reference sequence).

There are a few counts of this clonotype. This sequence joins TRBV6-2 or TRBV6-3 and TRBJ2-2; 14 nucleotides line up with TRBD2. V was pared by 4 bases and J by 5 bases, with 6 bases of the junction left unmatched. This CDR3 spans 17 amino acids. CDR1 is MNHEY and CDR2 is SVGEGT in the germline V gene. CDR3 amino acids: CASSSGLAGARTGELFF. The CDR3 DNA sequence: TGTGCCAGCAGTTCGGGACTAGCGGGGGCAAGGACCGGGGAGCTGTTTTTT.

The CDR3 loop reads CASSLFPPNTEAFF. CDR3 bases: TGTGCCAGCAGTTTATTTCCACCGAACACTGAAGCTTTCTTT. The rearrangement links TRBV27 to TRBJ1-1, with D hard to call. Trimming removed 1 base from V and 1 base from J, with 7 bases in between. This CDR3 has 14 amino acids. The V gene's germline CDR1 is MNHEY and CDR2 SMNVEV (reference sequence).

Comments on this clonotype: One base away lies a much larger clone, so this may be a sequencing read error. The CDR3 reads CVSSPVTGGSYNEQFF. CDR3 nucleotides: TGTGTCAGCAGCCCTGTAACAGGGGGTTCCTACAATGAGCAGTTCTTC. The rearrangement links TRBV7-6 to TRBJ2-1, with 8 bases that match TRBD1. CDR3 length: 16 amino acids. CDR1 and CDR2 (germline): SGHVS, FNYEAQ.

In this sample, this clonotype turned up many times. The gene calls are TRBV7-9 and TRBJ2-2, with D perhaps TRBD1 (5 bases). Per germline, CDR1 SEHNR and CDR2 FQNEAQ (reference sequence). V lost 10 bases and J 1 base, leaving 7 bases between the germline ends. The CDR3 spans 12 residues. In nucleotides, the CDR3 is TGTGCCAACGACAGGAACACCGGGGAGCTGTTTTTT. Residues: CANDRNTGELFF.

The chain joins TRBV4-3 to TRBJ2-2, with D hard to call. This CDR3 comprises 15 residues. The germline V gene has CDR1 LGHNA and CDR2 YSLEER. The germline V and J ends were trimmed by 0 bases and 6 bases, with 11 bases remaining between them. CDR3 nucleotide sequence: TGCGCCAGCAGCCAAGATCTTTCGGGCCCCGGGGAGCTGTTTTTT. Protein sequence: CASSQDLSGPGELFF.